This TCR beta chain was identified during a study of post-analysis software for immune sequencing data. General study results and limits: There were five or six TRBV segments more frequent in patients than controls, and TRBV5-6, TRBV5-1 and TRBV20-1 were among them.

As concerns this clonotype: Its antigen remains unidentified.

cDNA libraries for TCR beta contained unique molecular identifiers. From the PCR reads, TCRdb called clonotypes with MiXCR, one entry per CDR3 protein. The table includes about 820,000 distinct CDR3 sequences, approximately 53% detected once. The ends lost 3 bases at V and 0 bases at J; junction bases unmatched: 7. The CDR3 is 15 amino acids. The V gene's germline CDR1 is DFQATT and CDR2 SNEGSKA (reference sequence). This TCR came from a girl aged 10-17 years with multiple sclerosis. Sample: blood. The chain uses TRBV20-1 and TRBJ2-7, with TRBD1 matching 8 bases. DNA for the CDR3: TGCAGTGCTAGCGACCCCAGGGGGCCCTCCTACGAGCAGTACTTC. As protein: CSASDPRGPSYEQYF.